Here is one T cell receptor beta chain with its context. Repertoires were generated with immunoSEQ multiplex PCR, while TCRdb's copy carries only in-frame clones and drops some. The table includes about 660,000 clones, around 87% detected once. The data are from a study of shared T cell receptors in the human thymus. V lost 3 bases and J lost 2, with 13 bases in between. Germline CDR1 and CDR2: GTSNPN and SVGIG (reference sequence). This CDR3 spans 14 amino acids. The same sample was also used in a study of human thymus T cells. That source adds: Corrective surgery for congenital heart defects was being performed on the healthy Finnish infants who served as donors. Resections from corrective heart surgery supplied the thymus tissue. V and J gene usage appeared biased in thymic and blood repertoires. Reports from related research described highly overlapping thymic repertoires among unrelated individuals.

Material: thymocytes. The source of this sequence is a boy younger than two with a congenital heart defect. The chain is built from TRBV30 and TRBJ1-2, with D hard to call. This CDR3 reads CAWSALGVNYGYTF. CDR3 in DNA: TGTGCCTGGAGCGCCCTCGGAGTAAACTATGGCTACACCTTC.